The clone carrying this T cell receptor (beta chain) was recorded many times. The source material, RNA transcripts, was used to amplify TCR beta CDR3 regions. HTBI primers were used for first-round RT-PCR of the TCR CDR3. TCRdb re-derived calls from the multiplex PCR reads in MiXCR, one entry per CDR3 protein. Seen here are around 530,000 distinct CDR3 sequences, over 15% observed once, and the top ten hold approximately 16%. The data belong to a study of T cells in Graves' hyperthyroidism and ophthalmopathy. Sequencing was done on a sample of blood. This receptor was taken from a woman between 18 and 29 years old with Graves' ophthalmopathy.

CDR3 region: CASWSYRPPNTEAFF. The CDR3 DNA reads as TGTGCCAGTTGGAGCTACAGGCCCCCGAACACTGAAGCTTTCTTT. The rearrangement joins TRBV28 to TRBJ1-1, with D possibly being TRBD1 (5 bases). Germline CDR1 and CDR2: MDHEN and SYDVKM. This CDR3 comprises 15 residues. The V end lost 9 bases, the J end lost 1 base, and 18 bases lay between the germline ends.